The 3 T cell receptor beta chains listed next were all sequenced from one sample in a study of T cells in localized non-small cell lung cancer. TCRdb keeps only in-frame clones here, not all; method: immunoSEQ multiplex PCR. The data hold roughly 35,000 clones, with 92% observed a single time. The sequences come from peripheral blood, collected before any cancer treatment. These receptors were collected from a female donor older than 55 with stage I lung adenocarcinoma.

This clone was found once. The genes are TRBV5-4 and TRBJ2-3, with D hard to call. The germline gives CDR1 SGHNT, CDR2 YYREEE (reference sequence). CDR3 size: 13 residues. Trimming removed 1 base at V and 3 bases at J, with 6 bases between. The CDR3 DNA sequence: TGTGCCAGCAGCTTGTTGGGAACAGATACGCAGTATTTT. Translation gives CASSLLGTDTQYF.

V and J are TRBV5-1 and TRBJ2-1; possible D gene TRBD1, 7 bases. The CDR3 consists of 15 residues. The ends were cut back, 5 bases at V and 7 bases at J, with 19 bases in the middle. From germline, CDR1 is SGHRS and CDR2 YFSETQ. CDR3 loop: CASSTSGGLGNEQFF. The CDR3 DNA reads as TGCGCCAGCAGTACATCAGGGGGGTTGGGTAATGAGCAGTTCTTC.

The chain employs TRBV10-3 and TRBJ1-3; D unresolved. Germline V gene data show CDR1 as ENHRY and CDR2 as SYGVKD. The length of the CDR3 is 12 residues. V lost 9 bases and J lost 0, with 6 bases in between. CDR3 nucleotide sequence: TGTGCCATTCAGAGCTCTGGAAACACCATATATTTT. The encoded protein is CAIQSSGNTIYF.